What follows are 5 T cell receptor beta chains derived from one specimen sequenced in a study of technical replicates of blood from a handful of donors. Here immunoSEQ multiplex PCR was the method, and the copy in TCRdb shows in-frame clones only, minus some. The table includes fewer than 100,000 clones, approximately 97% detected once. Input material: T cells isolated from PBMCs. These receptor sequences come from a human donor in good health.

V is TRBV5-1 and J is TRBJ2-7; 8 bases line up with TRBD1. V shed 5 bases and J 4 bases; nucleotides not matched to a gene: 8. Germline-derived CDR1 and CDR2 are SGHRS and YFSETQ. This CDR3 has 14 residues. The CDR3 nucleotides are TGCGCCAGCAGATGGAAGGGACAGGCATACGAGCAGTACTTC. This encodes CASRWKGQAYEQYF.

The V call is TRBV11-3, the J call TRBJ2-7; a weak D match, TRBD2 (5 bases). V dropped 0 bases and J dropped 4 bases, with 7 bases sitting between them. The CDR3 has 13 residues. Germline V gene lookup returns CDR1 SGHNT and CDR2 YENEEA. As DNA, the CDR3 is TGTGCCAGCAGCTTAGACAGACTATACGAGCAGTACTTC. Translation gives CASSLDRLYEQYF. Supplemented by reference TRBV11-3 and TRBJ2-7, the full variable domain reads EAGVVQSPRYKIIEKKQPVAFWCNPISGHNTLYWYLQNLGQGPELLIRYENEEAVDDSQLPKDRFSAERLKGVDSTLKIQPAELGDSAVYLCASSLDRLYEQYFGPGTRLTVT.

V usage is TRBV4-1 and J usage is TRBJ2-7, with 7 bases fitting TRBD2. Germline CDR1 MGHRA, CDR2 YSYEKL. V shed 1 base and J 3 bases; nucleotides not matched to a gene: 6. The CDR3 is made up of 15 amino acids. DNA of the CDR3: TGCGCCAGCAGCCAAGCCCTTAGCGGGTACTACGAGCAGTACTTC. Its protein product is CASSQALSGYYEQYF.

This clone was recorded only once. Here the CDR3 reads CASRLAWTGGRGYSNQPQHF. CDR3 sequence (DNA): TGTGCAAGTCGCTTAGCCTGGACAGGAGGAAGGGGTTATAGCAATCAGCCCCAGCATTTT. This chain links TRBV12-2 with TRBJ1-5; the table calls TRBD1, which could not be checked here. TRBV12-2 is classified as a pseudogene. This CDR3 is built from 20 residues.

V gene TRBV30 combines with J gene TRBJ1-2, with 8 bases lining up with TRBD1. The CDR3 contains 12 residues. Losses at the gene ends were 0 bases for V and 6 bases for J; bases not matched to a gene: 0. CDR1 GTSNPN and CDR2 SVGIG come from the germline V gene (reference sequence). The CDR3 bases are TGTGCCTGGAGTGTGACAGGGGATGGCTACACCTTC. It codes for CAWSVTGDGYTF.